The rows below give T cell receptor beta chains drawn from one sample of a study of cytomegalovirus exposure and HLA in healthy donors. The table came from immunoSEQ multiplex PCR; TCRdb's copy has only in-frame clones and leaves some out. This sample has around 190,000 clones; 70% to 90% occur once, and the top ten carry 2% to 2.5%. The sample was PBMCs. The receptors shown here come from a woman aged 50 to 65 in good health and CMV-seronegative. The CDR3 runs from the conserved cysteine through the conserved F or W. D genes are given only for firm matches. Clone size is shown for a subset of rows, as once, few, many or a class of expanded clone.

clone size	J gene	V gene	D gene	CDR3 DNA	CDR3 protein
.	TRBJ2-3	TRBV4-1	TRBD2	TGCGCCAGCAGCCAAGCGCCGGGAGGGCACCCAAATACGCAGTATTTT	CASSQAPGGHPNTQYF
few	TRBJ2-7	TRBV9	TRBD1	TGTGCCAGCAGCGGGTCCGTGGGGACAGGGATGAACGAGCAGTACTTC	CASSGSVGTGMNEQYF
.	TRBJ2-2	TRBV28	.	TGTGCCAGCAACGACTGGGTGGGCACCGGGGAGCTGTTTTTT	CASNDWVGTGELFF
.	TRBJ1-4	TRBV6-5	.	TGTGCCAGCAGTAGGCAGGGCGGTGAAAAACTGTTTTTT	CASSRQGGEKLFF
.	TRBJ2-5	TRBV4-2	TRBD2	TGTGCCAGCAGCCAAGTGTCTAGCGGGACGGGAGAGACCCAGTACTTC	CASSQVSSGTGETQYF
.	TRBJ2-5	TRBV29-1	TRBD1	TGCAGCGCCGAGGGCCCAGGGGGCGAGACCCAGTACTTC	CSAEGPGGETQYF
once	TRBJ1-4	TRBV6-5	.	TGTGCCAGCAGTTCATCAACAGGGACGAGAAATGAAAAACTGTTTTTT	CASSSSTGTRNEKLFF
.	TRBJ2-5	TRBV20-1	.	TGCAGTGCTGGGCACCGGGAGACCCAGTACTTC	CSAGHRETQYF
.	TRBJ1-1	TRBV28	.	TGTGCCAGCATTACGACAGCCATGAACACTGAAGCTTTCTTT	CASITTAMNTEAFF
.	TRBJ2-1	TRBV6-4	TRBD2	TGTGCCAGCAGTGAAGGTAGCGGGAGGGCCAATGAGCAGTTCTTC	CASSEGSGRANEQFF
.	TRBJ2-1	TRBV6-4	.	TGTGCCAGCAGTGACTCGGGCCTAGGGGACAACAATGAGCAGTTCTTC	CASSDSGLGDNNEQFF
.	TRBJ1-4	TRBV6-1	.	TGTGCCAGCAGTAGGACTTCAAATGAAAAACTGTTTTTT	CASSRTSNEKLFF
.	TRBJ2-7	TRBV28	.	TGTGCCAGCAGTTTATTACAGGGGACTCCCTACGAGCAGTACTTC	CASSLLQGTPYEQYF
few	TRBJ1-4	TRBV18	.	TGTGCCAGCTCAGGCTTGAATGAAAAACTGTTTTTT	CASSGLNEKLFF
.	TRBJ2-2	TRBV28	TRBD1	TGTGCCAGCAGGGGACAGTACACCGGGGAGCTGTTTTTT	CASRGQYTGELFF
.	TRBJ2-1	TRBV6-1	.	TGTGCCAGCAGCTTTTTCAAAGGACAGTCAGATGAGCAGTTCTTC	CASSFFKGQSDEQFF
.	TRBJ2-7	TRBV6-5	.	TGTGCCAGCAGTTACTCGAGGGTACTAGCCTACGAGCAGTACTTC	CASSYSRVLAYEQYF
.	TRBJ2-5	TRBV19	.	TGTGCCAGTAGGGGGAGCCCGATGGAGACCCAGTACTTC	CASRGSPMETQYF
.	TRBJ1-2	TRBV28	TRBD1	TGTGCCAGCAGCCTTAACAGGGGTTCCCCCCCTGGCTACACCTTC	CASSLNRGSPPGYTF
.	TRBJ1-5	TRBV30	.	TGTGCCTGGAGTGTATCTTCGGGCAATCAGCCCCAGCATTTT	CAWSVSSGNQPQHF
.	TRBJ2-3	TRBV9	.	TGTGCCAGCAGCGTAGTCCCTAGCGGCACAGATACGCAGTATTTT	CASSVVPSGTDTQYF
.	TRBJ2-7	TRBV2	.	TGTGCCAGCATGCGGGGTATGCTCTCCTACGAGCAGTACTTC	CASMRGMLSYEQYF